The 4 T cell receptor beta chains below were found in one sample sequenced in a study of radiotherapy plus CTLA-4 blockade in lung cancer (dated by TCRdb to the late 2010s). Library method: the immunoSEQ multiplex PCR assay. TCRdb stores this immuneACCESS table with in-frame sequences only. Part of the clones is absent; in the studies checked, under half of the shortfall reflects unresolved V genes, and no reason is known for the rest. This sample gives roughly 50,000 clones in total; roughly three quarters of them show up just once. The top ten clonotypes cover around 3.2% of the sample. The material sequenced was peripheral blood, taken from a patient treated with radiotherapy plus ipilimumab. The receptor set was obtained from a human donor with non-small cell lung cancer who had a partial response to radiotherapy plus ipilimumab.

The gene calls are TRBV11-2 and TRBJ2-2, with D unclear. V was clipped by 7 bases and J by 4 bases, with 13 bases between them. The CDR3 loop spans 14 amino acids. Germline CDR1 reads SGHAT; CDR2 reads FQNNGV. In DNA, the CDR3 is TGTGCCAGCACCCACTGGCAGGCCACCGGGGAGCTGTTTTTT. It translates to CASTHWQATGELFF.

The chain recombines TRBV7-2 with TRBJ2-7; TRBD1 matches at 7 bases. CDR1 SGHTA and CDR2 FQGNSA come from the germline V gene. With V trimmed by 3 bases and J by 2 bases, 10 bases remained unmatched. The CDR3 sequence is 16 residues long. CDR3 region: CASSFPRGGTTYEQYF. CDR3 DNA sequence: TGTGCCAGCAGCTTCCCTAGAGGGGGCACAACCTACGAGCAGTACTTC.

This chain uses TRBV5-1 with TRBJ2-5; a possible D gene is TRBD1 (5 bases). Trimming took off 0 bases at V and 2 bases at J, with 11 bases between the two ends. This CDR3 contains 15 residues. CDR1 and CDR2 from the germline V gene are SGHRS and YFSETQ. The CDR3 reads CASSLAGQGQETQYF. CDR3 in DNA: TGCGCCAGCAGCTTGGCCGGCCAGGGTCAAGAGACCCAGTACTTC.

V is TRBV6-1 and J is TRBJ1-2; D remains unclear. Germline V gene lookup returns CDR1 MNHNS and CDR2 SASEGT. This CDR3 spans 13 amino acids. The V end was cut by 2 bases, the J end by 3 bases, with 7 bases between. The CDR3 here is CASSEREDYGYTF. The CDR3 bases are TGTGCCAGCAGTGAAAGAGAGGACTATGGCTACACCTTC.